This is a list of T cell receptor beta chains from one sample in a study of blood T cells in healthy people across ages. TCRdb re-called the 5' RACE reads with MiXCR, one entry per CDR3 protein. Of about 680,000 distinct CDR3 sequences detected, roughly 49% appear once; the ten largest clones hold around a third. The specimen was blood. These receptors were collected from a woman aged 55-69 years in good health. The CDR3 runs from the conserved cysteine through the conserved F or W. Each record gives: CDR3 DNA, CDR3 protein, D gene, V gene, clone size, J gene. The D gene is left open where the match is weak. Clone sizes are given selectively: once, few, many, or a class where the clone is expanded.

CDR3nt: TGTGCCAGCAGCCTCGCCGGGGGGGGCTCTGGCGGGGAGCTGTTTTTT
CDR3aa: CASSLAGGGSGGELFF
d_gene: TRBD2
v_gene: TRBV11-2
abundance: once
j_gene: TRBJ2-2

CDR3nt: TGTGCCAGCAGTGATTACGGGGACACCGGGGAGCTGTTTTTT
CDR3aa: CASSDYGDTGELFF
d_gene: -
v_gene: TRBV6-1
abundance: -
j_gene: TRBJ2-2

CDR3nt: TGCGCCAGCAGCCAAGATGGCGGAGGAGGGCGGGAGGCGTACTTC
CDR3aa: CASSQDGGGGREAYF
d_gene: TRBD2
v_gene: TRBV4-1
abundance: once
j_gene: TRBJ2-5

CDR3nt: TGTGCCAGCACGGAGACAGGGTTGGGCGGCACTGAAGCTTTCTTT
CDR3aa: CASTETGLGGTEAFF
d_gene: TRBD1
v_gene: TRBV28
abundance: -
j_gene: TRBJ1-1

CDR3nt: TGTGCCAGCAGCTTGGGACAGAGGCAGTTCTTC
CDR3aa: CASSLGQRQFF
d_gene: TRBD1
v_gene: TRBV7-3
abundance: -
j_gene: TRBJ2-1

CDR3nt: TGTGCCAGCAGCGCGGACCTAGGGGGCACAGATACGCAGTATTTT
CDR3aa: CASSADLGGTDTQYF
d_gene: -
v_gene: TRBV9
abundance: -
j_gene: TRBJ2-3

CDR3nt: TGTGCCAGCACGGGAAGAACCCGGGGACTGAGCTCCTACAATGAGCAGTTCTTC
CDR3aa: CASTGRTRGLSSYNEQFF
d_gene: -
v_gene: TRBV25-1
abundance: few
j_gene: TRBJ2-1

CDR3nt: TGTGCCAGTAGTATGGCCAGGGAAAACATCCTGAACACTGAAGCTTTCTTT
CDR3aa: CASSMARENILNTEAFF
d_gene: -
v_gene: TRBV19
abundance: -
j_gene: TRBJ1-1

CDR3nt: TGTGCCAGCAGTTTAGGGTTATTATCGGGACAGGGGAATGAGCAGTTCTTC
CDR3aa: CASSLGLLSGQGNEQFF
d_gene: TRBD1
v_gene: TRBV12-3/TRBV12-4
abundance: few
j_gene: TRBJ2-1

CDR3nt: TGTGCCAGCAGTTTAAGTCGCACAGATACGCAGTATTTT
CDR3aa: CASSLSRTDTQYF
d_gene: -
v_gene: TRBV27
abundance: many
j_gene: TRBJ2-3

CDR3nt: TGTGCCAGCAGCGCCCTAGAAGATACGCAGTATTTT
CDR3aa: CASSALEDTQYF
d_gene: -
v_gene: TRBV9
abundance: -
j_gene: TRBJ2-3

CDR3nt: TGTGCCAGCAGTTTATCAGGGGTACGGAGCTATGGCTACACCTTC
CDR3aa: CASSLSGVRSYGYTF
d_gene: -
v_gene: TRBV28
abundance: -
j_gene: TRBJ1-2

CDR3nt: TGTGCCAGCAGTTGGGTTACGGGCGGGAGCTCCTACAATGAGCAGTTCTTC
CDR3aa: CASSWVTGGSSYNEQFF
d_gene: TRBD2
v_gene: TRBV6-2/TRBV6-3
abundance: few
j_gene: TRBJ2-1

CDR3nt: TGCAGTGCTAGAGGGACTAGCGGGGACAGTGAGCAGTTCTTC
CDR3aa: CSARGTSGDSEQFF
d_gene: TRBD2
v_gene: TRBV20-1
abundance: -
j_gene: TRBJ2-1

CDR3nt: TGCGCCAGCAGCTTGGTGGCGGGGACTGGAGGCTACACCTTC
CDR3aa: CASSLVAGTGGYTF
d_gene: -
v_gene: TRBV5-1
abundance: -
j_gene: TRBJ1-2

CDR3nt: TGTGCCAGTAGTATAGCCCTACAGGGGGGCTACGAGCAGTACTTC
CDR3aa: CASSIALQGGYEQYF
d_gene: TRBD1
v_gene: TRBV19
abundance: -
j_gene: TRBJ2-7

CDR3nt: TGTGCCTGGAGTGTAGGGGGGGACTCCTACGAGCAGTACTTC
CDR3aa: CAWSVGGDSYEQYF
d_gene: -
v_gene: TRBV30
abundance: -
j_gene: TRBJ2-7

CDR3nt: TGTGCCAGCAGACCCCGTTTGGGACGGGAAAATTCACCCCTCCACTTT
CDR3aa: CASRPRLGRENSPLHF
d_gene: -
v_gene: TRBV12-3/TRBV12-4
abundance: -
j_gene: TRBJ1-6

CDR3nt: TGTGCCAGCAGTGCGAGGGGTACCGAGGGCTACACCTTC
CDR3aa: CASSARGTEGYTF
d_gene: -
v_gene: TRBV12-3/TRBV12-4
abundance: -
j_gene: TRBJ1-2

CDR3nt: TGTGCCATCAGTGGGGACAGGGGGAATCAGCCCCAGCATTTT
CDR3aa: CAISGDRGNQPQHF
d_gene: TRBD1
v_gene: TRBV10-3
abundance: -
j_gene: TRBJ1-5

CDR3nt: TGTGCCAGCAGCTTAGCCCAGAAGGGCGAGCAGTACTTC
CDR3aa: CASSLAQKGEQYF
d_gene: -
v_gene: TRBV7-6
abundance: few
j_gene: TRBJ2-7

CDR3nt: TGCGCCAGCAGCCACCGCACTAGGTCCTACGAGCAGTACTTC
CDR3aa: CASSHRTRSYEQYF
d_gene: -
v_gene: TRBV4-1
abundance: -
j_gene: TRBJ2-7

CDR3nt: TGCAGCGTTCCGACTAGCGGCCAAGAGACCCAGTACTTC
CDR3aa: CSVPTSGQETQYF
d_gene: TRBD2
v_gene: TRBV29-1
abundance: -
j_gene: TRBJ2-5

CDR3nt: TGCGCCAGCAGCTTGGGCAGACAGGGGGCTAGCACAGATACGCAGTATTTT
CDR3aa: CASSLGRQGASTDTQYF
d_gene: TRBD1
v_gene: TRBV5-1
abundance: -
j_gene: TRBJ2-3

CDR3nt: TGTGCCAGCAGTCCAGTGGACCTAGACAATGAGCAGTTCTTC
CDR3aa: CASSPVDLDNEQFF
d_gene: -
v_gene: TRBV25-1
abundance: -
j_gene: TRBJ2-1

CDR3nt: TGTGCCAGCAGCGTGACCGAGACTCTATCCTACAATGAGCAGTTCTTC
CDR3aa: CASSVTETLSYNEQFF
d_gene: -
v_gene: TRBV7-3
abundance: few
j_gene: TRBJ2-1

CDR3nt: TGTGCCAGCAGCCTCCTCTCAGGCGCGGCCGGCCACGAGCAGTACTTC
CDR3aa: CASSLLSGAAGHEQYF
d_gene: -
v_gene: TRBV3-1
abundance: few
j_gene: TRBJ2-7

CDR3nt: TGCGCCAGCAGCTTGGCGGGAGGGCAGGGCAATGAGCAGTTCTTC
CDR3aa: CASSLAGGQGNEQFF
d_gene: TRBD2
v_gene: TRBV5-1
abundance: -
j_gene: TRBJ2-1

CDR3nt: TGTGCCAGCAGCCCAGGGACAGGAAAAAACTACAATGAGCAGTTCTTC
CDR3aa: CASSPGTGKNYNEQFF
d_gene: TRBD1
v_gene: TRBV7-8
abundance: -
j_gene: TRBJ2-1

CDR3nt: TGCGCCAGCAGCCAACTGGGGGACTATGGCTACACCTTC
CDR3aa: CASSQLGDYGYTF
d_gene: -
v_gene: TRBV4-3
abundance: few
j_gene: TRBJ1-2

CDR3nt: TGCGCCAGCAGCCAAGCCCCAGGCCACCAGGGCTTAAACGAGCAGTACTTC
CDR3aa: CASSQAPGHQGLNEQYF
d_gene: -
v_gene: TRBV4-3
abundance: many
j_gene: TRBJ2-7

CDR3nt: TGTGCCAGCAGCTTAGCGCTAGCCGCAGATACGCAGTATTTT
CDR3aa: CASSLALAADTQYF
d_gene: -
v_gene: TRBV7-3
abundance: few
j_gene: TRBJ2-3

CDR3nt: TGTGCCAGCAGCCCGTTAGCGGGAGGGCAGCCCTATGAGCAGTTCTTC
CDR3aa: CASSPLAGGQPYEQFF
d_gene: TRBD2
v_gene: TRBV7-9
abundance: -
j_gene: TRBJ2-1

CDR3nt: TGTGCCATCAGTGAGACAGGCGGTCAGCCCCAGCATTTT
CDR3aa: CAISETGGQPQHF
d_gene: -
v_gene: TRBV10-3
abundance: few
j_gene: TRBJ1-5

CDR3nt: TGTGCCAGCGAACGGGGAATTAGCACAGATACGCAGTATTTT
CDR3aa: CASERGISTDTQYF
d_gene: -
v_gene: TRBV28
abundance: -
j_gene: TRBJ2-3

CDR3nt: TGTGCCAGCAGATTCGACAGGGGGGAAGGAGAGACCCAGTACTTC
CDR3aa: CASRFDRGEGETQYF
d_gene: TRBD1
v_gene: TRBV12-3/TRBV12-4
abundance: -
j_gene: TRBJ2-5

CDR3nt: TGCAGCGTTCCCACAGCCCTAGCGAGAAGCACAGATACGCAGTATTTT
CDR3aa: CSVPTALARSTDTQYF
d_gene: -
v_gene: TRBV29-1
abundance: -
j_gene: TRBJ2-3

CDR3nt: TGTGCCAGCAGCTCACAGGGGGCTCCGGATACGCAGTATTTT
CDR3aa: CASSSQGAPDTQYF
d_gene: TRBD1
v_gene: TRBV7-9
abundance: -
j_gene: TRBJ2-3

CDR3nt: TGTGCCAGCAGCGGGCTAGGGGGCTACGAGCAGTACTTC
CDR3aa: CASSGLGGYEQYF
d_gene: -
v_gene: TRBV7-9
abundance: -
j_gene: TRBJ2-7

CDR3nt: TGTGCCAGCAGCCCCGGGGCTCCAGATACGCAGTATTTT
CDR3aa: CASSPGAPDTQYF
d_gene: -
v_gene: TRBV7-2
abundance: -
j_gene: TRBJ2-3

CDR3nt: TGTGCCAGCAGTTACTCGATGGAGAGCACTGAAGCTTTCTTT
CDR3aa: CASSYSMESTEAFF
d_gene: -
v_gene: TRBV6-2/TRBV6-3
abundance: -
j_gene: TRBJ1-1

CDR3nt: TGTGCCAGCAGTTTACGGTCTCCGTCAGATACGCAGTATTTT
CDR3aa: CASSLRSPSDTQYF
d_gene: -
v_gene: TRBV27
abundance: -
j_gene: TRBJ2-3

CDR3nt: TGTGCCAGCAGCCCCTCCCGACTAGCGGGATTCTACAATGAGCAGTTCTTC
CDR3aa: CASSPSRLAGFYNEQFF
d_gene: TRBD2
v_gene: TRBV6-6
abundance: -
j_gene: TRBJ2-1

CDR3nt: TGCAGTGCAAACGATCCCCAGGGGGGGGCAAACATTCAGTACTTC
CDR3aa: CSANDPQGGANIQYF
d_gene: -
v_gene: TRBV20-1
abundance: few
j_gene: TRBJ2-4

CDR3nt: TGTGCCAGCAATACCCTTAGCGGGAGGGGCTACAATGAGCAGTTCTTC
CDR3aa: CASNTLSGRGYNEQFF
d_gene: TRBD2
v_gene: TRBV6-6
abundance: -
j_gene: TRBJ2-1

CDR3nt: TGTGCCACCAGCAGAGATGAAAACATTCAGTACTTC
CDR3aa: CATSRDENIQYF
d_gene: -
v_gene: TRBV15
abundance: -
j_gene: TRBJ2-4

CDR3nt: TGTGCCAGCAGTTTGGCTTCGGTCGCAGTAAGAGCTTTCTTT
CDR3aa: CASSLASVAVRAFF
d_gene: -
v_gene: TRBV28
abundance: many
j_gene: TRBJ1-1

CDR3nt: TGTGCCAGCAGTTACTCGCCCCCCACAGATACGCAGTATTTT
CDR3aa: CASSYSPPTDTQYF
d_gene: -
v_gene: TRBV6-5
abundance: -
j_gene: TRBJ2-3